One and the same sample provided the 9 T cell receptor beta chains below, sequenced in a study of blood T cell repertoires in COVID-19. The assay was immunoSEQ multiplex PCR, and TCRdb's table has in-frame clones only and misses some. Among around 100,000 clones, roughly 89% were seen once, and the ten largest hold about 5.5%. Specimen: peripheral blood. The receptor source for this set is a man aged 55 to 70 with COVID-19, enrolled during active disease.

The chain employs TRBV5-4 and TRBJ1-2; 7 nucleotides agree with TRBD1. This CDR3 has 14 residues. Germline V lookup: CDR1 SGHNT, CDR2 YYREEE (reference sequence). Losses at the gene ends were 4 bases for V and 4 bases for J; bases not matched to a gene: 7. CDR3 in DNA: TGTGCCAGCAGCCCGGGGACAGCCTTCTATGGCTACACCTTC. Protein: CASSPGTAFYGYTF.

V gene TRBV11-2 combines with J gene TRBJ2-1; 9 bases are shared with TRBD2. V lost 7 bases to trimming and J lost 7 bases; unmatched junction nucleotides: 11. CDR3 length: 15 residues. Per germline, CDR1 SGHAT and CDR2 FQNNGV. The CDR3 here is CASITGAGGPNEQFF. CDR3 nucleotide sequence: TGTGCCAGCATCACCGGGGCGGGAGGGCCGAATGAGCAGTTCTTC.

The chain uses TRBV4-1 and TRBJ2-7; D possibly corresponds to TRBD1 (5 bases). The CDR3 sequence is 14 residues long. V lost 0 bases and J lost 6, with 12 bases in between. Germline loops: CDR1 MGHRA, CDR2 YSYEKL. The CDR3: CASSQDPGNSEQYF. The CDR3 bases are TGCGCCAGCAGCCAAGACCCAGGGAATAGCGAGCAGTACTTC.

The chain links TRBV5-1 to TRBJ2-1; D unresolved. The CDR3 extends over 14 amino acids. Deletions cut 1 base from V and 6 bases from J, with 11 bases between. The V gene's germline CDR1 is SGHRS and CDR2 YFSETQ. DNA of the CDR3: TGCGCCAGCAGCTTGTTGGGCAAGTTCAATGAGCAGTTCTTC. It translates to CASSLLGKFNEQFF.

The chain combines TRBV7-8 with TRBJ2-3; D might be TRBD2 (7 bases). The CDR3 sequence is 15 residues long. From germline, CDR1 is SGHVS and CDR2 FQNEAQ. Trimming removed 0 bases at V and 3 bases at J, with 10 bases between. The CDR3 here is CASSLARGGTDTQYF. The CDR3 coding sequence is TGTGCCAGCAGCTTAGCAAGGGGGGGGACAGATACGCAGTATTTT.

This clone was seen just once. The chain joins TRBV4-2 to TRBJ2-7, with a weak D call TRBD1 (7 bases). The V and J ends lost 5 bases and 2 bases respectively, with 19 bases between them. Germline V gene lookup returns CDR1 LGHNA and CDR2 YNFKEQ. This CDR3 has 16 residues. This chain's CDR3 is CASSTLDREEPYEQYF. In nucleotides, the CDR3 is TGTGCCAGCAGCACATTAGACAGGGAGGAACCCTACGAGCAGTACTTC.

The chain couples TRBV27 to TRBJ2-7; a possible D gene is TRBD1 (5 bases). Germline V gene sequence: CDR1 MNHEY, CDR2 SMNVEV (reference sequence). This CDR3 has 18 amino acids. The V gene lost 1 base and the J gene lost 4 bases, with 23 bases spanning the gap. CDR3 loop: CASSLLSSRGPSSYEQYF. In DNA form, the CDR3 reads TGTGCCAGCAGTTTATTATCTAGTAGGGGTCCGAGTTCTTACGAGCAGTACTTC.

The V call is TRBV11-2, the J call TRBJ1-2; D may be TRBD1 (6 bases). V was pared by 2 bases and J by 8 bases, with 12 bases between. This CDR3 region has 13 residues. The germline CDR1 and CDR2 sequences are SGHAT and FQNNGV. The CDR3 spells CASSLQGKGGYTF. The CDR3 coding sequence is TGTGCCAGCAGCTTACAGGGGAAAGGAGGCTACACCTTC.

The rearrangement uses TRBV4-2 and TRBJ2-1; TRBD2 is a possible D gene (6 bases). V was cut by 2 bases and J by 5 bases, with 10 bases left in between. The germline gives CDR1 LGHNA, CDR2 YNFKEQ. The CDR3 runs to 14 residues. CDR3 region: CASSQWTKDNEQFF. DNA for the CDR3: TGTGCCAGCAGCCAATGGACTAAGGACAATGAGCAGTTCTTC.